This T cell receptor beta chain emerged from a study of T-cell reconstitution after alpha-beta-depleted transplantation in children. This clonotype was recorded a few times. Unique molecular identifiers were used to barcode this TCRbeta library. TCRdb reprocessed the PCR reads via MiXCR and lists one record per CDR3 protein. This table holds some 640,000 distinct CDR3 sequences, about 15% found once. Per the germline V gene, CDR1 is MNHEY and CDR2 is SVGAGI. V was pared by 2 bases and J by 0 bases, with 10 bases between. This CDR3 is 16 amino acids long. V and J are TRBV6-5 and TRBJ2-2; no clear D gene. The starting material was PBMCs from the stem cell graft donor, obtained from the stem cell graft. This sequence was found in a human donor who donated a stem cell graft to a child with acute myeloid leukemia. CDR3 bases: TGTGCCAGCAGTTACGATGGGTCCGCGAACACCGGGGAGCTGTTTTTT. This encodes CASSYDGSANTGELFF.